The 19 T cell receptor beta chains presented below share a single source sample, sequenced in a study of blood T cells in healthy people across ages. For the second PCR, which ran for roughly 7 to 11 cycles, a sample-barcoded 5' primer and a J-beta primer mix were used. TCRdb fed the 5' RACE reads into MiXCR, producing one record per CDR3 protein. The sample records 1,300,000 or so distinct CDR3 sequences, approximately 59% being singletons. Sequencing was carried out using blood. The origin of the receptors is a man aged 18 to 35 in good health.

This clonotype was seen only a few times. The CDR3 bases are TGCGCCAGCAGCCAAGCTCCCCCTTCACCCCTCCACTTT. This encodes CASSQAPPSPLHF. This chain links TRBV4-1 with TRBJ1-6; the D is unclear. This CDR3 spans 13 amino acids. The V end lost 1 base, the J end lost 9 bases, and 7 bases lay between the germline ends. Germline V gene lookup returns CDR1 MGHRA and CDR2 YSYEKL.

V is TRBV27 and J is TRBJ2-4; no reliable D call. V gave up 11 bases and J gave up 3 bases, with 17 bases separating them. This CDR3 has 14 residues. Germline lookup yields CDR1 MNHEY and CDR2 SMNVEV (reference sequence). CDR3 residues: CAGGVAGHKNIQYF. The CDR3 DNA follows: TGTGCCGGCGGTGTAGCAGGCCACAAAAACATTCAGTACTTC.

This clonotype was detected only a few times. The chain joins TRBV6-5 to TRBJ1-5; D possibly corresponds to TRBD1 (6 bases). With 6 bases removed from V and 1 base from J, the gap between germline ends came to 16 bases. CDR3 size: 16 residues. CDR1 is MNHEY and CDR2 is SVGAGI in the germline V gene. The CDR3 DNA reads as TGTGCCAGCAGACCCTCGACAGGCTTAAGCAATCAGCCCCAGCATTTT. This codes for CASRPSTGLSNQPQHF.

This chain joins TRBV7-2 and TRBJ1-1, with D possibly TRBD1 on 5 matching bases. This CDR3 contains 14 residues. CDR1 and CDR2 (germline): SGHTA, FQGNSA. V was shortened by 5 bases and J by 6 bases, with 16 bases between the two germline ends. The CDR3 nucleotides are TGTGCCAGCAGCGCCCTAGGGACGGGCGCTGAAGCTTTCTTT. Translated: CASSALGTGAEAFF.

This clonotype was recorded a few times. The gene calls are TRBV6-5 and TRBJ2-3, with D possibly being TRBD1 or TRBD2 (6 bases each). Trimming stripped 8 bases from V and 0 bases from J, with 18 bases between. The CDR3 spans 16 residues. From germline, CDR1 is MNHEY and CDR2 SVGAGI. The CDR3: CASRGSGGGSTDTQYF. The CDR3, as DNA: TGTGCCAGCCGGGGATCCGGAGGGGGTAGCACAGATACGCAGTATTTT.

This clonotype was picked up a small number of times. This rearrangement joins TRBV29-1 to TRBJ1-1; D is unclear. Germline loops: CDR1 SQVTM, CDR2 ANQGSEA. V was shortened by 5 bases and J by 0 bases, with 10 bases between the two germline ends. The CDR3 extends over 13 amino acids. In DNA, the CDR3 is TGCAGCGTTCTGAGGGCATTGAACACTGAAGCTTTCTTT. It specifies CSVLRALNTEAFF.

The chain links TRBV18 to TRBJ2-7; possible D gene TRBD1, 5 bases. V lost 3 bases and J 2 bases, leaving 14 bases between the germline ends. CDR3 size: 15 residues. Germline V gives CDR1 KGHSH, CDR2 LQKENI. The CDR3 spells CASSPSRDRPYEQYF. CDR3 DNA: TGTGCCAGCTCACCCTCGCGAGACAGACCCTACGAGCAGTACTTC.

The V gene is TRBV28, the J gene TRBJ1-2; D is possibly TRBD1 (6 bases). Trimming shortened V by 7 bases and J by 0 bases, and 9 bases separated the two germline ends. The V gene's germline CDR1 is MDHEN and CDR2 SYDVKM. This CDR3 has 13 amino acids. CDR3 amino acids: CASTQGSNYGYTF. The CDR3 nucleotides are TGTGCCAGCACACAGGGATCTAACTATGGCTACACCTTC.

The rearrangement uses TRBV11-2 and TRBJ2-1, with D tentatively TRBD1 (6 bases). Germline assignment: CDR1 SGHAT and CDR2 FQNNGV. The CDR3 sequence is 17 residues long. V was shortened by 3 bases and J by 8 bases, with 23 bases between the two germline ends. The CDR3 DNA reads TGTGCCAGCAGCTTTTCATCGTGGACAGACTCGGGCGATGAGCAGTTCTTC. Encoded protein: CASSFSSWTDSGDEQFF.

Regarding this clonotype: The germline gene is not matched at one end of the junction; a read error may be the cause. V and J are TRBV11-2 and TRBJ2-7; 8 bases match TRBD1. The CDR3 has 15 residues. The germline V gene has CDR1 SGHAT and CDR2 FQNNGV. The CDR3 DNA is TGCGCCAGCAGCCTTGGACAGGGAGGTCACTACGAGCAGTACTTC. It translates to CASSLGQGGHYEQYF.

Concerning this clonotype: The junction does not match germline at one end; this may be a read error. The V and J genes are TRBV6-6 and TRBJ1-2, with D possibly being TRBD1 (5 bases). The CDR3 loop spans 14 amino acids. Germline lookup yields CDR1 MNHNY and CDR2 SVGAGI (reference sequence). This CDR3 reads CASSYDGTNYGYTF. In DNA form, the CDR3 reads TGTGCCAGCAGTTACGATGGGACTAACTATGGCTACACCTTT.

The rearrangement uses TRBV4-1 and TRBJ2-1; the D is unclear. Near its end, the DNA agrees better with TRBJ2-7, so the J call may be wrong. CDR3 length equals 14 residues. CDR1 is MGHRA and CDR2 is YSYEKL in the germline V gene. CDR3 residues: CASSQTAVRYEQYF. CDR3 bases: TGCGCCAGCAGCCAAACCGCGGTCCGATACGAGCAGTACTTC.

This clonotype has only one observation. This sequence joins TRBV9 and TRBJ1-4; D gene unclear. Germline lookup yields CDR1 SGDLS and CDR2 YYNGEE. The CDR3 loop spans 18 amino acids. Trimming removed 0 bases from V and 6 bases from J, with 21 bases in between. CDR3 loop: CASSVGVHEEGPYEKLFF. DNA for the CDR3: TGTGCCAGCAGCGTAGGGGTCCACGAAGAGGGCCCCTATGAAAAACTGTTTTTT.

The V call is TRBV6-2 or TRBV6-3, the J call TRBJ2-3; no firm D call. Germline lookup yields CDR1 MNHEY and CDR2 SVGEGT. This CDR3 is built from 16 residues. V was cut by 7 bases and J by 5 bases, with 22 bases left in between. The CDR3 DNA reads TGTGCCAGCACCGCAAACGGAGCCATCGGTCGAGATACGCAGTATTTT. Its protein product is CASTANGAIGRDTQYF.

V gene TRBV10-3 combines with J gene TRBJ2-5; 7 bases align to TRBD2. Germline V gene sequence: CDR1 ENHRY, CDR2 SYGVKD. The CDR3 covers 15 residues. J gave up 4 bases and V 0 bases, and 5 bases lay outside the gene matches. The CDR3 region is CAISESDGEGETQYF. The CDR3 nucleotides are TGTGCCATCAGTGAGTCGGACGGGGAGGGAGAGACCCAGTACTTC.

The chain has TRBV7-9 and TRBJ2-4; tentatively, D is TRBD1 or TRBD2 (5 bases each). The DNA end favors TRBJ2-5, so the J call may be wrong. This CDR3 spans 16 amino acids. Germline V gives CDR1 SEHNR, CDR2 FQNEAQ (reference sequence). This CDR3 reads CASSFFGRDPGETQYF. The CDR3 DNA follows: TGTGCCAGCAGCTTTTTCGGTCGGGACCCCGGGGAGACCCAGTACTTC.

The chain recombines TRBV5-1 with TRBJ1-2; 9 bases map to TRBD1. V was clipped by 3 bases and J by 11 bases; unmatched bases: 11. Germline values: CDR1 SGHRS, CDR2 YFSETQ. The CDR3 contains 14 residues. The CDR3 bases are TGCGCCAGCAGCTCTCGGACAGGGGTTGGCACGTACACCTTC. The encoded protein is CASSSRTGVGTYTF. Filled out from reference TRBV5-1 and TRBJ1-2, the complete variable domain reads KAGVTQTPRYLIKTRGQQVTLSCSPISGHRSVSWYQQTPGQGLQFLFEYFSETQRNKGNFPGRFSGRQFSNSRSEMNVSTLELGDSALYLCASSSRTGVGTYTFGSGTRLTVV.

V usage is TRBV12-3 or TRBV12-4 and J usage is TRBJ2-1; 9 bases are a match to TRBD2. After removal of 6 bases from V and 7 bases from J, the junction contained 4 bases not matched to a gene. The CDR3 covers 13 residues. DNA of the CDR3: TGTGCCAGCAGGAGGCGGGGGGGTAATGAGCAGTTCTTC. Protein: CASRRRGGNEQFF.

With regard to this clonotype: The junction shows a germline mismatch at one end, possibly a read error. The chain carries TRBV5-1 and TRBJ2-1; D is tentatively TRBD1 or TRBD2 (5 bases each). The germline CDR1 and CDR2 sequences are SGHRS and YFSETQ. The CDR3 runs to 15 residues. CDR3 region: CASSLGPPIYNEQFF. The CDR3 region has the DNA TGCGCCAGCAGTTTGGGACCACCTATATACAATGAGCAGTTCTTC.